The 15 T cell receptor beta chains in this list originate from one sample, sequenced in a study of OX40 agonist ivuxolimab in advanced cancers. Here immunoSEQ multiplex PCR was the method, and the copy in TCRdb shows in-frame clones only, minus some. The sample lists 48,000 or so clones; approximately 84% were seen once. This sample comprised CD4+ or CD8+ T cells sorted from blood, obtained in a trial of the OX40 agonist ivuxolimab. The origin of the receptors is an adult with an advanced solid tumor such as melanoma, head and neck, liver or kidney cancer.

CDR3 amino acids: CAISKTGYSGNTIYF. In DNA, the CDR3 is TGTGCCATCAGTAAAACAGGGTACTCTGGAAACACCATATATTTT. V usage is TRBV10-3 and J usage is TRBJ1-3; D is perhaps TRBD1 (6 bases). Germline CDR1 and CDR2: ENHRY and SYGVKD. V gave up 5 bases and J gave up 0 bases, with 11 bases separating them. The length of the CDR3 is 15 residues.

The chain is built from TRBV11-3 and TRBJ2-3; perhaps TRBD1 as D (6 bases). Deletions cut 0 bases from V and 1 base from J, with 11 bases between. This CDR3 comprises 16 residues. Germline V lookup: CDR1 SGHNT, CDR2 YENEEA. CDR3 sequence reads: CASSLDRTAGTDTQYF. CDR3 DNA sequence: TGTGCCAGCAGCTTAGATAGGACAGCGGGCACAGATACGCAGTATTTT.

The chain links TRBV27 to TRBJ1-3, with 9 bases fitting TRBD1. Per germline, CDR1 MNHEY and CDR2 SMNVEV (reference sequence). The trim removed 5 bases at V and 2 bases at J, leaving 4 bases unmatched. The CDR3 is 15 residues long. The CDR3 loop reads CASSPDRGTGNTIYF. The CDR3 nucleotides read TGTGCCAGCAGTCCGGACAGGGGAACTGGAAACACCATATATTTT.

V and J are TRBV7-2 and TRBJ1-3; 7 positions match TRBD1. The CDR3 is 15 residues long. Germline-derived CDR1 and CDR2 are SGHTA and FQGNSA. With 2 bases clipped from V and 2 bases from J, the junction kept 3 bases outside the gene matches. Written as DNA, the CDR3 is TGTGCCAGCAGCTTACGACAGGGAACTGGAAACACCATATATTTT. This codes for CASSLRQGTGNTIYF.

This clone showed up just once. The chain joins TRBV11-2 to TRBJ2-7; 7 bases agree with TRBD2. From germline, CDR1 is SGHAT and CDR2 FQNNGV. The CDR3 is 12 residues long. After removal of 5 bases from V and 10 bases from J, the junction contained 8 bases not matched to a gene. This chain's CDR3 is CASSPIRDYQYF. CDR3 DNA: TGTGCCAGCAGCCCGATTCGGGACTATCAGTACTTC.

J is TRBJ1-5 and V is TRBV30; possible D gene TRBD1, 6 bases. Trimming cost V 5 bases and J 6 bases, with 20 bases left between them. Germline V lookup: CDR1 GTSNPN, CDR2 SVGIG (reference sequence). CDR3 size: 15 residues. Here the CDR3 DNA reads TGTGCCTGGGGACAGACTGCAGGGAGGGGTCAGCCCCAGCATTTT. Protein: CAWGQTAGRGQPQHF.

The V and J genes are TRBV10-3 and TRBJ2-3, with D perhaps TRBD1 or TRBD2 (5 bases each). The V gene's germline CDR1 is ENHRY and CDR2 SYGVKD. The CDR3 consists of 18 residues. V was trimmed by 0 bases and J by 2 bases, leaving 18 bases between them. The CDR3: CAISESSFWDATTDTQYF. CDR3 sequence (DNA): TGTGCCATCAGTGAGTCGTCATTTTGGGACGCGACCACAGATACGCAGTATTTT.

The V call is TRBV28, the J call TRBJ1-2, with D possibly matching TRBD1 (6 bases). Germline V gives CDR1 MDHEN, CDR2 SYDVKM. V dropped 5 bases and J dropped 0 bases, with 22 bases sitting between them. This CDR3 comprises 18 residues. In DNA form, the CDR3 reads TGTGCCAGCAGTCCACCCTGGGGGTTGGGGGCAGCTAACTATGGCTACACCTTC. Translating gives CASSPPWGLGAANYGYTF.

A few counts support this clone. The gene calls are TRBV19 and TRBJ2-5, with D perhaps matching TRBD2 (6 bases). Germline V gene lookup returns CDR1 LNHDA and CDR2 SQIVND (reference sequence). V was shortened by 4 bases and J by 1 base, with 19 bases between the two germline ends. This CDR3 spans 17 amino acids. CDR3 sequence: CASSRQVNPGVQETQYF. The CDR3 DNA is TGTGCCAGTAGTAGACAAGTTAACCCGGGAGTCCAAGAGACCCAGTACTTC.

This clone turned up a few times. The chain links TRBV5-6 to TRBJ1-1; 8 nucleotides match TRBD1. Losses at the gene ends were 5 bases for V and 4 bases for J; bases not matched to a gene: 7. From germline, CDR1 is SGHDT and CDR2 YYEEEE. The length of the CDR3 is 14 residues. The CDR3 DNA reads TGTGCCAGCAGGCGGACAGGGCGTCGCACTGAAGCTTTCTTT. This gives the protein CASRRTGRRTEAFF.

This chain connects TRBV7-9 to TRBJ2-3; 9 bases align to TRBD2. There are 16 residues in the CDR3. From germline, CDR1 is SEHNR and CDR2 FQNEAQ (reference sequence). V lost 2 bases, J lost 0 bases, and 3 bases stayed unmatched. The CDR3 sequence is CASSLRTSVSTDTQYF. The CDR3 DNA follows: TGTGCCAGCAGCTTAAGGACTAGCGTGAGCACAGATACGCAGTATTTT.

The chain carries TRBV5-1 and TRBJ1-1; D gene uncertain. The CDR3 consists of 13 residues. The V end was cut by 0 bases, the J end by 5 bases, with 8 bases between. The germline CDR1 and CDR2 sequences are SGHRS and YFSETQ. CDR3 in amino acids: CASSLEARTEAFF. In DNA, the CDR3 is TGCGCCAGCAGCTTGGAAGCCCGGACTGAAGCTTTCTTT.

In its sample, this clone was seen a few times. The chain employs TRBV14 and TRBJ2-1; D is ambiguous. The germline gives CDR1 SGHDN, CDR2 FVKESK. The length of the CDR3 is 13 residues. V lost 4 bases, J lost 4 bases, and 8 bases lay in between. CDR3 amino acids: CASSLSSYNEQFF. In DNA, the CDR3 is TGTGCCAGCAGCCTTTCTTCGTACAATGAGCAGTTCTTC.

This clone has just a few counts. V gene TRBV5-1 combines with J gene TRBJ2-7; a weak D match, TRBD2 (5 bases). There are 13 residues in the CDR3. V gave up 0 bases and J gave up 5 bases, with 9 bases separating them. Germline V gene lookup returns CDR1 SGHRS and CDR2 YFSETQ. CDR3 loop: CASSLAFGDEQYF. DNA for the CDR3: TGCGCCAGCAGCTTGGCTTTCGGGGACGAGCAGTACTTC. Drawing the rest from reference TRBV5-1 and TRBJ2-7, the complete variable domain is KAGVTQTPRYLIKTRGQQVTLSCSPISGHRSVSWYQQTPGQGLQFLFEYFSETQRNKGNFPGRFSGRQFSNSRSEMNVSTLELGDSALYLCASSLAFGDEQYFGPGTRLTVT.

The chain employs TRBV9 and TRBJ1-6; D may be TRBD1 (6 bases). This CDR3 contains 14 residues. The V gene lost 4 bases and the J gene lost 9 bases, with 14 bases spanning the gap. The germline CDR1 and CDR2 sequences are SGDLS and YYNGEE. The CDR3, as DNA: TGTGCCAGCAGCTCACAGGGTTTTCCTTCACCCCTCCACTTT. This translates into CASSSQGFPSPLHF.